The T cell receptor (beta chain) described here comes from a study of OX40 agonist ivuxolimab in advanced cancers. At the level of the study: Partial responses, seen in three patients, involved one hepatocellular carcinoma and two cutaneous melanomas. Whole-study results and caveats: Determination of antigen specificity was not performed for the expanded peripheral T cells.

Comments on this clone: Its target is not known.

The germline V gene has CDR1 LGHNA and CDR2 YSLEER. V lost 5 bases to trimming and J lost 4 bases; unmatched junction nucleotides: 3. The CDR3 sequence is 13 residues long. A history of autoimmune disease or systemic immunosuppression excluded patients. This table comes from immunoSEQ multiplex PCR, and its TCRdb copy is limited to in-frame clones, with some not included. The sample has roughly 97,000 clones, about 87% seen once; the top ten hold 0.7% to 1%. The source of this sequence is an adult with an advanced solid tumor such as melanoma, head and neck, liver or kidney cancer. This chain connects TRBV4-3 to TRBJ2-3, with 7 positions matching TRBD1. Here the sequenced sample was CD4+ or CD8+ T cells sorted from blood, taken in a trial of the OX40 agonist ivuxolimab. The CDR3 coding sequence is TGCGCCAGCAGCACTGACAGGGCAGATACGCAGTATTTT. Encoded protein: CASSTDRADTQYF.